What follows are 24 T cell receptor beta chains derived from one specimen sequenced in a study of control samples from healthy donors and cancer patients. Clones were sequenced by immunoSEQ multiplex PCR, and TCRdb holds only the in-frame ones, with some missing. The sample has under 150,000 clones, about 91% seen once; the top ten hold about 3.2%. Sequenced: blood. Every receptor here comes from a middle-aged man in good health.

The chain carries TRBV7-2 and TRBJ1-5; 9 bases fit TRBD1. This CDR3 region has 15 residues. J lost 4 bases, V lost 5 bases, and 6 bases had no gene match. Germline V CDR1 and CDR2: SGHTA, FQGNSA. The CDR3 loop is CASSRGQGPNQPQHF. The CDR3 DNA reads TGTGCCAGCAGCAGAGGACAGGGGCCAAATCAGCCCCAGCATTTT.

This clone turned up a few times. V and J are TRBV12-2 and TRBJ2-1; TRBD2, the D gene given by the table, was not confirmed from the DNA. TRBV12-2 is a documented pseudogene. CDR3 length: 12 residues. CDR3 region: CASREPSNEQFF. Here the CDR3 DNA reads TGTGCAAGTCGGGAACCTAGCAATGAGCAGTTCTTC.

The J gene is TRBJ2-3, the V gene TRBV11-2, with 9 bases lining up with TRBD2. The germline gives CDR1 SGHAT, CDR2 FQNNGV. V dropped 5 bases and J dropped 2; count of bases not matched to a gene: 8. The CDR3 is 16 residues long. CDR3 loop: CASSPLAGATTDTQYF. In DNA form, the CDR3 reads TGTGCCAGCAGCCCTTTAGCGGGGGCTACCACAGATACGCAGTATTTT.

The CDR3 DNA sequence: TGTGCCAGCACCCCTACAGGGGTTATTACAAATGAGCAGTTCTTC. Translation: CASTPTGVITNEQFF. This sequence joins TRBV2 and TRBJ2-1, with TRBD1 matching 7 bases. Per the germline V gene, CDR1 is SNHLY and CDR2 is FYNNEI. The CDR3 totals 15 residues. Trimming took 7 bases from V and 7 from J; bases not matched to a gene: 13.

The chain joins TRBV3-1 (or the pseudogene TRBV3-2) to TRBJ2-2; 7 bases fit TRBD2. Germline CDR1 reads LGHDT; CDR2 reads YNNKEL (reference sequence). This CDR3 has 15 amino acids. V lost 6 bases, J lost 0 bases, and 4 bases stayed unmatched. The CDR3 protein is CASRDGTTNTGELFF. The CDR3 DNA reads TGTGCCAGCAGAGACGGGACTACGAACACCGGGGAGCTGTTTTTT.

V and J are TRBV6-6 and TRBJ2-3; 8 bases line up with TRBD2. CDR1 and CDR2 (germline): MNHNY, SVGAGI (reference sequence). This CDR3 is 15 amino acids long. J gave up 6 bases and V 6 bases, and 11 bases lay outside the gene matches. In DNA, the CDR3 is TGTGCCAGCAGACAGATAGCGGGGCCGGTGGATACGCAGTATTTT. Translated, it gives CASRQIAGPVDTQYF.

The chain couples TRBV5-1 to TRBJ2-3, with D possibly matching TRBD2 (6 bases). CDR1 and CDR2 from the germline V gene are SGHRS and YFSETQ. This CDR3 has 17 amino acids. The V end was cut by 3 bases, the J end by 2 bases, with 19 bases between. The CDR3 coding sequence is TGCGCCAGCAGCTCCCCTGATCAGGCGGGATACACAGATACGCAGTATTTT. As protein: CASSSPDQAGYTDTQYF.

The gene calls are TRBV6-1 and TRBJ1-2; D is possibly TRBD1 (5 bases). V was clipped by 3 bases and J by 6 bases, with 8 bases between them. The germline gives CDR1 MNHNS, CDR2 SASEGT. The CDR3 loop spans 12 amino acids. The CDR3 loop is CASSDRVDGYTF. The CDR3 DNA reads as TGTGCCAGCAGTGACAGGGTCGATGGCTACACCTTC.

The chain joins TRBV12-3 or TRBV12-4 to TRBJ1-2, with D hard to call. This CDR3 spans 12 amino acids. V was pared by 6 bases and J by 8 bases, with 13 bases between. In DNA, the CDR3 is TGTGCCAGCAGCTCTGGGTGGGAAGGCTACACCTTC. Protein product: CASSSGWEGYTF.

This sequence joins TRBV6-2 or TRBV6-3 and TRBJ1-1; D is ambiguous. Germline-derived CDR1 and CDR2 are MNHEY and SVGEGT. The CDR3 totals 13 residues. Trimming left V 2 bases short and J 1 base short, with 5 bases between. CDR3 coding DNA: TGTGCCAGCAGTTACCGACAGAACACTGAAGCTTTCTTT. This gives the protein CASSYRQNTEAFF.

Only one count was recorded for this clone. The rearrangement uses TRBV15 and TRBJ2-7; no reliable D call. The length of the CDR3 is 15 residues. V lost 1 base and J lost 2, with 12 bases in between. Germline V gene sequence: CDR1 LNHNV, CDR2 YYDKDF (reference sequence). The CDR3 reads CATSRVGYRTYEQYF. The CDR3 DNA sequence: TGTGCCACCAGCAGAGTGGGTTACAGAACCTACGAGCAGTACTTC.

This chain joins TRBV5-4 and TRBJ2-5; possibly TRBD2 for D (6 bases). Germline V lookup: CDR1 SGHNT, CDR2 YYREEE (reference sequence). The CDR3 has 13 amino acids. V was shortened by 2 bases and J by 3 bases, with 8 bases between the two germline ends. CDR3 in DNA: TGTGCCAGCAGCTTCTGGGAGGAAGAGACCCAGTACTTC. Translation gives CASSFWEEETQYF.

The chain couples TRBV13 to TRBJ1-1; D might be TRBD1 (5 bases). Trimming took 5 bases from V and 3 from J, leaving 16 bases between them. Germline lookup yields CDR1 PRHDT and CDR2 FYEKMQ (reference sequence). This CDR3 comprises 15 residues. CDR3 in amino acids: CASSPTSGRYTEAFF. For the CDR3, the DNA is TGTGCCAGCAGCCCCACTTCGGGACGGTACACTGAAGCTTTCTTT.

This chain connects TRBV6-5 to TRBJ2-5, with D possibly called TRBD1 or TRBD2 (5 bases each). The CDR3 spans 14 residues. V was pared by 7 bases and J by 11 bases, with 23 bases between. The germline V gene has CDR1 MNHEY and CDR2 SVGAGI. This chain's CDR3 is CASTTGRDGQEQYF. For the CDR3, the DNA is TGTGCCAGCACCACCGGACGGGACGGTCAAGAGCAGTACTTC.

The chain uses TRBV18 and TRBJ2-1; TRBD1 agrees at 9 bases. This CDR3 is built from 15 residues. After removal of 0 bases from V and 5 bases from J, the junction contained 2 bases not matched to a gene. In germline, CDR1 is KGHSH, CDR2 LQKENI. The CDR3 spells CASSPPGQGNNEQFF. CDR3 DNA sequence: TGTGCCAGCTCACCACCGGGACAGGGCAACAATGAGCAGTTCTTC.

This chain connects TRBV29-1 to TRBJ1-2; D perhaps matches TRBD1 (6 bases). This CDR3 contains 16 residues. Germline lookup yields CDR1 SQVTM and CDR2 ANQGSEA. Trimming cost V 1 base and J 0 bases, with 15 bases left between them. The CDR3 loop reads CSVEGVGGRANYGYTF. In DNA, the CDR3 is TGCAGCGTTGAAGGTGTTGGGGGCAGGGCTAACTATGGCTACACCTTC.

The chain has TRBV28 and TRBJ1-2; D is unclear. CDR1 and CDR2 from the germline V gene are MDHEN and SYDVKM. Trimming shortened V by 7 bases and J by 0 bases, and 9 bases separated the two germline ends. The CDR3 spans 13 residues. This chain's CDR3 is CASIQPPNYGYTF. The DNA for the CDR3 is TGTGCCAGCATTCAGCCTCCTAACTATGGCTACACCTTC.

V is TRBV21-1 and J is TRBJ1-2; whether TRBD1, the table's D call, matches the DNA was not checked. TRBV21-1 is a pseudogene segment. This CDR3 spans 18 amino acids. Written as DNA, the CDR3 is TGTGCCAGCAGCAAAAGCCCCGGGACAGGGGTCTATGACTATGGCTACACCTTC. Amino acid sequence: CASSKSPGTGVYDYGYTF.

The rearrangement links TRBV1 to TRBJ1-1; TRBD1 is the table's D call and was not checked against the DNA. TRBV1 counts as a pseudogene. This CDR3 comprises 17 residues. The CDR3, as DNA: TGCACCAGCAGCCAAGGTGCAGGGGTCTTTGGGAACACTGAAGCTTTCTTT. This gives the protein CTSSQGAGVFGNTEAFF.

The chain has TRBV13 and TRBJ2-7, with D maybe TRBD1 (6 bases). Trimming removed 5 bases from V and 3 bases from J, with 17 bases in between. The CDR3 totals 15 residues. Germline V gene lookup returns CDR1 PRHDT and CDR2 FYEKMQ (reference sequence). In nucleotides, the CDR3 is TGTGCCAGCAGCATGTACAGGGCCGGATTCTACGAGCAGTACTTC. Translated: CASSMYRAGFYEQYF.

The genes are TRBV6-4 and TRBJ1-1, with a weak D call TRBD1 (5 bases). The CDR3 is made up of 14 amino acids. CDR1 and CDR2 (germline): MRHNA, SNTAGT. Trimming cost V 3 bases and J 5 bases, with 13 bases left between them. This chain's CDR3 is CASSEFKGRTEAFF. The CDR3 coding sequence is TGTGCCAGCAGTGAGTTCAAGGGGCGAACTGAAGCTTTCTTT.

In nucleotides, the CDR3 is TGTGCCAGCAGCTTAGTTTGGATAGGCGAGCAGTACTTC. Its translation is CASSLVWIGEQYF. The chain joins TRBV7-2 to TRBJ2-7; D unclear. Looked up from germline, CDR1 is SGHTA and CDR2 is FQGNSA. The CDR3 has 13 amino acids. Trimming took 1 base from V and 6 from J, leaving 10 bases between them.

The chain carries TRBV2 and TRBJ1-3; TRBD1 is a possible D gene (6 bases). The germline V and J ends were trimmed by 7 bases and 3 bases, with 13 bases remaining between them. CDR1 and CDR2 from the germline V gene are SNHLY and FYNNEI. The CDR3 length is 14 residues. The CDR3 DNA sequence: TGTGCCAGCAACGAACAGGGTCTTGGAAACACCATATATTTT. Its translation is CASNEQGLGNTIYF.

V is TRBV18 and J is TRBJ1-1; TRBD1 matches at 8 bases. CDR3 length: 15 residues. Germline V CDR1 and CDR2: KGHSH, LQKENI. V shed 3 bases, J shed 3 bases, and the junction held 6 bases outside the gene matches. CDR3 DNA sequence: TGTGCCAGCTCACCGCAGGGGGCATCGGACACTGAAGCTTTCTTT. It codes for CASSPQGASDTEAFF.